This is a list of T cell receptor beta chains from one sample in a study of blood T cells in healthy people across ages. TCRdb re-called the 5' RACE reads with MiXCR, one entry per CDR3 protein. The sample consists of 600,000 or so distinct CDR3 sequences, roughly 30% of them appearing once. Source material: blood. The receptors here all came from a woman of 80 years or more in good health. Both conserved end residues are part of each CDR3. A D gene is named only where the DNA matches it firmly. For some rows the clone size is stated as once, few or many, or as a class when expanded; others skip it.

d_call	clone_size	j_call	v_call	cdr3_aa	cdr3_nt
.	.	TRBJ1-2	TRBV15	CATSRDLQGREGYTF	TGTGCCACCAGCAGAGATCTCCAGGGGAGAGAGGGCTACACCTTC
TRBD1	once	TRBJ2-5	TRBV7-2	CASSTWDSAYF	TGTGCCAGCAGCACATGGGACAGTGCGTACTTC
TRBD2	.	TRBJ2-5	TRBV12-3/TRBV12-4	CASSLAGGKRETQYF	TGTGCCAGCAGTTTGGCGGGAGGGAAAAGGGAGACCCAGTACTTC
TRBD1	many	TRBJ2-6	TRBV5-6	CASSLMGQGSSGANVLTF	TGTGCCAGCAGCTTGATGGGACAGGGGAGCTCTGGGGCCAACGTCCTGACTTTC
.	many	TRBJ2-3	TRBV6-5	CASSYQPLLNTQYF	TGTGCCAGCAGTTACCAACCCCTCTTAAATACGCAGTATTTT
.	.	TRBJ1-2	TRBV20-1	CSAREGGQGLSGYTF	TGCAGTGCTAGGGAAGGGGGGCAGGGTTTATCTGGCTACACCTTC
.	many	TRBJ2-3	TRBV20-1	CSGRARITDTQYF	TGCAGTGGGAGAGCAAGGATCACAGATACGCAGTATTTT
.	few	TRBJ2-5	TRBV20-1	CSARDPQQETQYF	TGCAGTGCTAGAGATCCCCAGCAAGAGACCCAGTACTTC
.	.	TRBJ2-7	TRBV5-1	CASSTVGGRTYNEQYF	TGCGCCAGCAGCACAGTTGGCGGGCGGACTTACAATGAGCAGTACTTC
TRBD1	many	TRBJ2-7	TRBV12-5	CASGSGQGRYEQYF	TGTGCTAGTGGTTCCGGACAGGGGAGGTACGAGCAGTACTTC
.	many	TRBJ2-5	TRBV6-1	CASSEGIQETQYF	TGTGCCAGCAGTGAGGGAATTCAAGAGACCCAGTACTTC
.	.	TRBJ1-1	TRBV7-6	CASSSTGTGNTEAFF	TGTGCCAGCAGCTCGACAGGTACGGGGAACACTGAAGCTTTCTTT
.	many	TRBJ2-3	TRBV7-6	CASSRADRMVDTQYF	TGTGCCAGCAGCCGAGCGGACAGAATGGTCGATACGCAGTATTTT
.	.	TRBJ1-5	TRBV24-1	CATSEVNSNQPQHF	TGTGCCACCAGTGAGGTGAATAGCAATCAGCCCCAGCATTTT
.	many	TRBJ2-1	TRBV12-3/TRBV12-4	CASSSSLGWGNEQFF	TGTGCCAGCAGTTCTTCCCTAGGGTGGGGCAATGAGCAGTTCTTC
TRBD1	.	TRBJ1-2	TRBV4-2	CASSQGFSGQDPYGYTF	TGTGCCAGCAGCCAAGGGTTCTCGGGACAGGATCCTTATGGCTACACCTTC
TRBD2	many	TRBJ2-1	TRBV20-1	CSAQGTSGGVTYNEQFF	TGCAGTGCTCAGGGGACTAGCGGGGGTGTTACCTACAATGAGCAGTTCTTC
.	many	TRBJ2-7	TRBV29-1	CSGSGTGYEQYF	TGCAGCGGATCCGGGACGGGTTACGAGCAGTACTTC
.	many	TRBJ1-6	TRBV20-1	CSARAGGLDLFPTSPLHF	TGCAGTGCTAGAGCGGGGGGGCTGGATTTATTTCCTACTTCACCCCTCCACTTT
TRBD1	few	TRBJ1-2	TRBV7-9	CASSPGQGGFGYTF	TGTGCCAGCAGCCCGGGACAGGGGGGGTTTGGCTACACCTTC
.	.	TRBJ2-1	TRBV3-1	CASSQDLERGPYNEQFF	TGTGCCAGCAGCCAAGATTTGGAAAGGGGACCCTACAATGAGCAGTTCTTC
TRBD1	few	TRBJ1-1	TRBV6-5	CASSAVQGAPEAFF	TGTGCCAGCAGCGCCGTACAGGGGGCCCCTGAAGCTTTCTTT
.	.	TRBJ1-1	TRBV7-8	CASSVVVSRNTEAFF	TGTGCCAGCAGCGTAGTGGTTAGCAGGAACACTGAAGCTTTCTTT
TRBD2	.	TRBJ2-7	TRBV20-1	CSARVSPWGRANEQYF	TGCAGTGCTAGAGTTTCCCCTTGGGGGAGGGCCAACGAGCAGTACTTC
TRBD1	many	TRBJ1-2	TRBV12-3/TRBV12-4	CASSPNRDRADGYTF	TGTGCCAGCAGTCCAAACCGGGACAGGGCGGATGGCTACACCTTC
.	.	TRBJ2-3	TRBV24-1	CATSDLSAGGRGTQYF	TGTGCCACCAGTGATTTATCGGCAGGGGGGCGAGGTACGCAGTATTTT
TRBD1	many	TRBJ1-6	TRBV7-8	CASSQTGLNSPLHF	TGTGCCAGCAGTCAGACAGGGCTTAATTCACCCCTCCACTTT
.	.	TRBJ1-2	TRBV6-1	CASSERRVGYTF	TGTGCCAGCAGTGAACGCAGGGTCGGCTACACCTTC
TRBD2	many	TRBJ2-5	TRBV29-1	CSVEWLAGGSYQETQYF	TGCAGCGTTGAGTGGCTAGCGGGGGGATCGTACCAAGAGACCCAGTACTTC
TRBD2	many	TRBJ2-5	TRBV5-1	CASSLGQLAGGPQETQYF	TGCGCCAGCAGCTTGGGGCAACTAGCGGGGGGCCCCCAAGAGACCCAGTACTTC
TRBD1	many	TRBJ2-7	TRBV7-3	CASSLQGDDEQYF	TGTGCCAGCAGCTTACAGGGGGACGACGAGCAGTACTTC
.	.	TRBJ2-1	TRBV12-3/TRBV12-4	CASRTRVRANEQFF	TGTGCCAGCAGGACTAGAGTGAGGGCAAATGAGCAGTTCTTC
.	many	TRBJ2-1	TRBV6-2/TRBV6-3	CASSPALHNEQFF	TGTGCCAGCAGCCCGGCCCTCCACAATGAGCAGTTCTTC
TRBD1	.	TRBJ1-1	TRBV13	CASSLKGGFRDTEAFF	TGTGCCAGCAGCTTAAAAGGGGGCTTTCGGGACACTGAAGCTTTCTTT
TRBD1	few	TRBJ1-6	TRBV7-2	CASSPVRDRNSPPHF	TGTGCCAGCAGCCCCGTCCGGGACAGAAATTCACCCCCCCACTTT
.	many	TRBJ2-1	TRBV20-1	CSARVASWNEQFF	TGCAGTGCTAGAGTCGCTAGTTGGAATGAGCAGTTCTTC
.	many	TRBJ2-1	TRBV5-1	CASSLVRLSFSYNEQFF	TGCGCCAGCAGCTTGGTCAGGCTATCCTTTTCCTACAATGAGCAGTTCTTC
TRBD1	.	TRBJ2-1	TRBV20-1	CSARDRTPYNEQFF	TGCAGTGCAAGGGACAGGACCCCCTACAATGAGCAGTTCTTC
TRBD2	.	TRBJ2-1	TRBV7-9	CASSLDLSGRNREQFF	TGTGCCAGCAGCTTAGATCTTAGCGGGAGGAACAGGGAGCAGTTCTTC
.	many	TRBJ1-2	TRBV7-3	CASSPTQGNYGYTF	TGTGCCAGCAGTCCTACCCAGGGTAACTATGGCTACACCTTC
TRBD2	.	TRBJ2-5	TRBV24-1	CATGGRRGAREQYF	TGTGCCACCGGAGGGAGGCGGGGGGCGCGTGAGCAGTACTTC
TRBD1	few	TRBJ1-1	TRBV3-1	CASSSGTGSAAAFF	TGTGCCAGCAGCTCCGGGACAGGGAGCGCGGCAGCTTTCTTT
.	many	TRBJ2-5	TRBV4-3	CASSQAVGGQETQYF	TGCGCCAGCAGCCAAGCCGTGGGGGGCCAAGAGACCCAGTACTTC
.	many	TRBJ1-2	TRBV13	CASSLAGTDFNYGYTF	TGTGCCAGCAGCTTAGCCGGGACCGACTTTAACTATGGCTACACCTTC
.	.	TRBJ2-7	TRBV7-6	CASSFNYYEQYF	TGTGCCAGCAGCTTTAATTACTACGAGCAGTACTTC
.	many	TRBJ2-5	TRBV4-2	CASSPFTGIYQETQYF	TGTGCCAGCAGCCCGTTTACCGGTATCTACCAAGAGACCCAGTACTTC
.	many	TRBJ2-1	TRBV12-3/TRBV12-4	CASSHLGNEQFF	TGTGCCAGCAGTCATTTGGGCAATGAGCAGTTCTTC
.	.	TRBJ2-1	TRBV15	CATSRVRGSYNEQFF	TGTGCCACCAGCAGAGTAAGGGGCTCCTACAATGAGCAGTTCTTC
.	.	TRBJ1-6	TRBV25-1	CANSESRGTNSPLHF	TGTGCCAACAGTGAATCTCGGGGTACGAATTCACCCCTCCACTTT
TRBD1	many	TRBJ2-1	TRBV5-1	CASSPGDRVGNEQFF	TGCGCCAGCAGCCCGGGGGACAGGGTCGGAAATGAGCAGTTCTTC
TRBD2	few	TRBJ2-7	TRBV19	CASSISGREQYF	TGTGCCAGTAGTATTAGCGGGCGCGAGCAGTACTTC
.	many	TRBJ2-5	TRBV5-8	CASSPWGVQETQYF	TGTGCCAGCAGCCCTTGGGGGGTCCAAGAGACCCAGTACTTC
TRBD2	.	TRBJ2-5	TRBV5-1	CASSLGLANGETQYF	TGCGCCAGCAGCTTGGGACTAGCGAATGGGGAGACCCAGTACTTC
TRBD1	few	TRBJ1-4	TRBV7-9	CASSQEGQQNEKLFF	TGTGCCAGCAGCCAAGAGGGACAGCAGAATGAAAAACTGTTTTTT
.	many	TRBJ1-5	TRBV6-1	CASSEALGQPQHF	TGTGCCAGCAGTGAAGCGCTCGGCCAGCCCCAGCATTTT